These 14 T cell receptor beta chains were sequenced from one sample in a study of T cells after yellow fever vaccination (dated by TCRdb to between 2018 and 2020). The library came from 5' RACE. Sequencing used an Illumina NovaSeq 6000. TCRdb reworked the public reads: Q25 trimming with fastp, MiXCR clone assembly, productive beta chains retained. When rows share a CDR3 protein, they turn into one entry using the most common DNA and genes. The sample table holds some 290,000 distinct CDR3 sequences, of which about 10% were seen once. Of the sample, 3% to 3.5% is held by the ten largest clones. The treatment or condition label for this specimen denotes: live attenuated yellow fever vaccine strain. The input for sequencing was CD4+ T cells sorted from PBMCs, taken 45 days after the yellow fever booster vaccination. Source of these receptors: a man younger than 35 who received the YFV17D yellow fever vaccine.

The genes are TRBV7-9 and TRBJ1-4; TRBD1 might be the D (5 bases). The ends were cut back, 3 bases at V and 1 base at J, with 9 bases in the middle. CDR3 length: 15 amino acids. CDR1 is SEHNR and CDR2 is FQNEAQ in the germline V gene (reference sequence). CDR3 bases: TGTGCCAGCAGCTTCGGGGGAGGAACTAATGAAAAACTGTTTTTT. Translated, it gives CASSFGGGTNEKLFF.

This sequence joins TRBV5-1 and TRBJ2-2, with 9 bases matching TRBD1. Germline V gene data show CDR1 as SGHRS and CDR2 as YFSETQ. The length of the CDR3 is 16 residues. Trimming at V came to 4 bases and at J to 1 base, leaving 5 bases not matched to a gene. CDR3 nucleotide sequence: TGCGCCAGCAGCCCGGGGACAGGGTGGAACACCGGGGAGCTGTTTTTT. Translation gives CASSPGTGWNTGELFF.

This clonotype was detected only a few times. J is TRBJ2-7 and V is TRBV7-2; D is perhaps TRBD1 or TRBD2 (5 bases each). Per the germline V gene, CDR1 is SGHTA and CDR2 is FQGNSA. CDR3 length: 13 residues. Trimming removed 3 bases from V and 6 bases from J, with 12 bases in between. CDR3 in DNA: TGTGCCAGCAGCTTTGACCGGGGCCGCGAGCAGTACTTC. Amino acid sequence: CASSFDRGREQYF.

This clonotype was found a few times. The CDR3 nucleotides are TGCAGTGCTGCCCCCCCGGACAGGGATGAAAAACTGTTTTTT. It yields the protein CSAAPPDRDEKLFF. The chain uses TRBV20-1 and TRBJ1-4; the match to TRBD1 covers 8 bases. CDR3 size: 14 residues. V shed 5 bases and J 6 bases; nucleotides not matched to a gene: 8. In germline, CDR1 is DFQATT, CDR2 SNEGSKA (reference sequence).

V gene TRBV7-2 combines with J gene TRBJ2-2; unclear D gene. The CDR3 is 14 amino acids. Trimming removed 3 bases from V and 6 bases from J, with 11 bases in between. Germline CDR1 is SGHTA and CDR2 is FQGNSA. Here the CDR3 DNA reads TGTGCCAGCAGCTTTTCGGTATCGCCCGGGGAGCTGTTTTTT. It encodes CASSFSVSPGELFF.

V is TRBV10-2 and J is TRBJ2-1, with D perhaps matching TRBD2 (5 bases). The CDR3 has 13 residues. The germline V gene has CDR1 WSHSY and CDR2 SAAADI. The germline V and J ends were trimmed by 10 bases and 5 bases, with 15 bases remaining between them. CDR3 sequence reads: CATSRARNNEQFF. The CDR3, as DNA: TGCGCCACCTCGAGGGCTCGGAACAATGAGCAGTTCTTC.

The chain employs TRBV4-1 and TRBJ2-5, with a tentative D call TRBD2 (5 bases). This CDR3 region has 14 residues. The ends were cut back, 1 base at V and 2 bases at J, with 8 bases in the middle. Germline V gene data show CDR1 as MGHRA and CDR2 as YSYEKL. In nucleotides, the CDR3 is TGCGCCAGCAGCCAAGCGGGGAGTCAAGAGACCCAGTACTTC. Translated, it gives CASSQAGSQETQYF.

The genes are TRBV5-6 and TRBJ2-5; D gene ambiguous. The CDR3 has 13 residues. From germline, CDR1 is SGHDT and CDR2 YYEEEE. V dropped 3 bases and J dropped 5 bases, with 11 bases sitting between them. The chain's CDR3 is CASSWGSGETQYF. The CDR3 DNA reads TGTGCCAGCAGCTGGGGAAGTGGGGAGACCCAGTACTTC.

V gene TRBV5-1 combines with J gene TRBJ2-5, with 14 nucleotides matching TRBD2. Looked up from germline, CDR1 is SGHRS and CDR2 is YFSETQ. CDR3 size: 17 residues. V gave up 4 bases and J gave up 7 bases; unmatched junction bases: 12. CDR3 sequence (DNA): TGCGCCAGCAGCCCGGGACTAGCGGGGGCCGATTTCTCGACCCAGTACTTC. It translates to CASSPGLAGADFSTQYF.

This sequence joins TRBV5-1 and TRBJ2-2; 9 bases agree with TRBD1. V gave up 1 base and J gave up 5 bases; unmatched junction bases: 9. The CDR3 is 17 residues long. In germline, CDR1 is SGHRS, CDR2 YFSETQ. This CDR3 is CASSLLTGQGITGELFF. CDR3 nucleotides: TGCGCCAGCAGCTTGTTAACGGGACAGGGTATTACCGGGGAGCTGTTTTTT.

This clonotype was counted many times. V usage is TRBV29-1 and J usage is TRBJ2-5; 7 nucleotides line up with TRBD1. This CDR3 spans 16 amino acids. From germline, CDR1 is SQVTM and CDR2 ANQGSEA. With 5 bases clipped from V and 1 base from J, the junction kept 13 bases outside the gene matches. The CDR3 here is CSVITIRGTVQETQYF. In DNA form, the CDR3 reads TGCAGCGTTATAACGATACGAGGGACAGTCCAAGAGACCCAGTACTTC.

The CDR3 nucleotides are TGTGCCAGCAGCCAAGAACTAGCGGGGTACAATGAGCAGTTCTTC. It codes for CASSQELAGYNEQFF. The chain links TRBV3-1 to TRBJ2-1; 10 nucleotides match TRBD2. The CDR3 spans 15 residues. Trimming at V came to 0 bases and at J to 4 bases, leaving 0 bases not matched to a gene. Looked up from germline, CDR1 is LGHDT and CDR2 is YNNKEL (reference sequence).

This clonotype has ten or more counts. The V gene is TRBV7-8, the J gene TRBJ1-1; the D is unclear. Trimming took off 5 bases at V and 1 base at J, with 11 bases between the two ends. Per the germline V gene, CDR1 is SGHVS and CDR2 is FQNEAQ. The CDR3 is 14 residues long. The CDR3 DNA follows: TGTGCCAGCAGCGAGGGCGCCCGGAACACTGAAGCTTTCTTT. This translates into CASSEGARNTEAFF.

There are many counts of this clonotype. The V and J genes are TRBV12-3 or TRBV12-4 and TRBJ1-1; 10 positions agree with TRBD1. The CDR3 covers 14 residues. The V segment lost 4 bases and the J segment 1 base; nucleotides outside the gene matches: 0. The CDR3 loop reads CASSWTGGNTEAFF. CDR3 nucleotide sequence: TGTGCCAGCAGTTGGACAGGGGGGAACACTGAAGCTTTCTTT.